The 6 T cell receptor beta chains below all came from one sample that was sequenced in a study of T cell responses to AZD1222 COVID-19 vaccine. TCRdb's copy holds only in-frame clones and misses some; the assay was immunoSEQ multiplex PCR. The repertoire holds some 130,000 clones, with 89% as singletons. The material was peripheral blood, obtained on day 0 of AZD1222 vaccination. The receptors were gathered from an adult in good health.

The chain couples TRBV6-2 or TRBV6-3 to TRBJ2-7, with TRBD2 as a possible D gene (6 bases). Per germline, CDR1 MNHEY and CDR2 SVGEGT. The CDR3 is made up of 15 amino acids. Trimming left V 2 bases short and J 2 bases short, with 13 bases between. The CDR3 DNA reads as TGTGCCAGCAGTTACGGCGGGACTCCTGCCTACGAGCAGTACTTC. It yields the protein CASSYGGTPAYEQYF.

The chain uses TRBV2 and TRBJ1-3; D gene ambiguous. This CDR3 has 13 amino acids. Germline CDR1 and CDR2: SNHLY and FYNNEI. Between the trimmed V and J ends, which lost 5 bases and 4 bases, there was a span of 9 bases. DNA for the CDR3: TGTGCCAGCAGTTCGGGCTGGGGAAACACCATATATTTT. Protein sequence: CASSSGWGNTIYF.

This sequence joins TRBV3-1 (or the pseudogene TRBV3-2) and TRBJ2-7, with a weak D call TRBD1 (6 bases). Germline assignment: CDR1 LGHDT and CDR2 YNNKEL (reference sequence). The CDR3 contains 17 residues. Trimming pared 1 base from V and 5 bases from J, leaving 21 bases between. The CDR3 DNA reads TGTGCCAGCAGCCAAGCGATGGGAAGTTTTAAGGGGGACGAGCAGTACTTC. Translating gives CASSQAMGSFKGDEQYF.

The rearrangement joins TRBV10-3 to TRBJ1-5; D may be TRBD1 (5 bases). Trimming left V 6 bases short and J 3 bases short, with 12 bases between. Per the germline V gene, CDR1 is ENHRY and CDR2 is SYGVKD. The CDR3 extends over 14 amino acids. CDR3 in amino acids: CAIRDTGDNQPQHF. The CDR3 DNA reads TGTGCCATCAGGGACACGGGGGACAATCAGCCCCAGCATTTT.

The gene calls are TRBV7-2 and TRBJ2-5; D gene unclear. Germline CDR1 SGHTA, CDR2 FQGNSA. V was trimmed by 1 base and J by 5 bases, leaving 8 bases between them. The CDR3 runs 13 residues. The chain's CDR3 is CASSLGVVETQYF. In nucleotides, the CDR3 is TGTGCCAGCAGCTTAGGAGTTGTCGAGACCCAGTACTTC.

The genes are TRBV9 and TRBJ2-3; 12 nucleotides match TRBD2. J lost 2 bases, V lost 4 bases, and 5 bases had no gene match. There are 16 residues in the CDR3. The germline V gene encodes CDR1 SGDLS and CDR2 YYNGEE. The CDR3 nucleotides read TGTGCCAGCAGCCCCAGGACTAGCGGGGTCACAGATACGCAGTATTTT. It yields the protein CASSPRTSGVTDTQYF. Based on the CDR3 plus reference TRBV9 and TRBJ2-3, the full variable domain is DSGVTQTPKHLITATGQRVTLRCSPRSGDLSVYWYQQSLDQGLQFLIQYYNGEERAKGNILERFSAQQFPDLHSELNLSSLELGDSALYFCASSPRTSGVTDTQYFGPGTRLTVL.